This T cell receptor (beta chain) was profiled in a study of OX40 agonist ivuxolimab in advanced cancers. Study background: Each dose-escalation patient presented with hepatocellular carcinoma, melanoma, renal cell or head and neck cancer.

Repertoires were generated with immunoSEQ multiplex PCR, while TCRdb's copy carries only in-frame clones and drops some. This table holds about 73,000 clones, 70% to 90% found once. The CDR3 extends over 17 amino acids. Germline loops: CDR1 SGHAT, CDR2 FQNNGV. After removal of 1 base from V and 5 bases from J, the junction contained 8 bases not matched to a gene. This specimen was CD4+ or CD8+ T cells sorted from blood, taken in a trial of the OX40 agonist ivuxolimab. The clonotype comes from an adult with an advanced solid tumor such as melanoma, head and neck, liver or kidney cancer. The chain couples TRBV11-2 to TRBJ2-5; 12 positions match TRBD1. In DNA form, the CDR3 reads TGTGCCAGCAGCTTAGTTGGTGGGACAGGGGGCGGTGAGACCCAGTACTTC. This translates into CASSLVGGTGGGETQYF.